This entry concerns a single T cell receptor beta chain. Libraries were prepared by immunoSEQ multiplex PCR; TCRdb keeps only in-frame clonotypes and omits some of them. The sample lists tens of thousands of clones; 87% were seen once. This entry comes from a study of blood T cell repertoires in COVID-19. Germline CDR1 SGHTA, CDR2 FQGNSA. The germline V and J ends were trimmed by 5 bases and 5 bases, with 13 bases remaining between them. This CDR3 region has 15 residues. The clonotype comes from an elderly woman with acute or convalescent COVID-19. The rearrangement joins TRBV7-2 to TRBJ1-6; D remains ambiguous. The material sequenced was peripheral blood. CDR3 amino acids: CASSGKEGNNSPLHF. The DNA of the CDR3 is TGTGCCAGCAGCGGGAAGGAGGGAAATAATTCACCCCTCCACTTT.